This is a list of T cell receptor beta chains from one sample in a study of T cells after yellow fever vaccination. Each CDR3 protein gets one entry after TCRdb re-called the 5' RACE reads with MiXCR. This sample yields hundreds of thousands of distinct CDR3 sequences, of which around 16% are seen a single time; 15% to 20% belongs to the top ten. The input for sequencing was PBMCs, taken about 5 days after the first yellow fever vaccination. The receptors stem from a man aged 18 to 30 who received the YFV17D yellow fever vaccine. Both conserved end residues are part of each CDR3. The order of the fields is CDR3 length, D gene, clone size, J gene, V gene, CDR3 protein, CDR3 DNA. The D gene is left open where the match is weak. A clone size is listed for some rows: how often the clone was seen (once, few, many), or a class if it is expanded.

len: 15
d_gene: NA
abundance: NA
j_gene: TRBJ2-3
v_gene: TRBV30
CDR3aa: CAWSVASASTDTQYF
CDR3nt: TGTGCCTGGAGTGTGGCTAGCGCGAGCACAGATACGCAGTATTTT

len: 13
d_gene: NA
abundance: NA
j_gene: TRBJ2-3
v_gene: TRBV5-4
CDR3aa: CASNRQGTDTQYF
CDR3nt: TGTGCCAGCAACCGGCAGGGAACAGATACGCAGTATTTT

len: 19
d_gene: NA
abundance: many
j_gene: TRBJ1-3
v_gene: TRBV28
CDR3aa: CASSFVGTWERTSGNTIYF
CDR3nt: TGTGCCAGCAGTTTTGTAGGGACGTGGGAAAGAACCTCTGGAAACACCATATATTTT

len: 14
d_gene: NA
abundance: few
j_gene: TRBJ2-5
v_gene: TRBV2
CDR3aa: CASSESWQQETQYF
CDR3nt: TGTGCCAGCAGCGAAAGTTGGCAGCAAGAGACCCAGTACTTC

len: 16
d_gene: NA
abundance: NA
j_gene: TRBJ1-1
v_gene: TRBV11-1
CDR3aa: CASTERNPGVATEAFF
CDR3nt: TGTGCCAGCACCGAAAGAAACCCAGGGGTGGCCACTGAAGCTTTCTTT

len: 12
d_gene: NA
abundance: few
j_gene: TRBJ2-3
v_gene: TRBV27
CDR3aa: CASRGYEDTQYF
CDR3nt: TGTGCCAGCAGGGGGTACGAGGATACGCAGTATTTT

len: 16
d_gene: NA
abundance: NA
j_gene: TRBJ2-3
v_gene: TRBV25-1
CDR3aa: CASTKQARGVGDTQYF
CDR3nt: TGTGCCAGCACGAAGCAGGCTAGGGGGGTTGGAGATACGCAGTATTTT

len: 16
d_gene: TRBD1
abundance: NA
j_gene: TRBJ2-3
v_gene: TRBV24-1
CDR3aa: CATSDHRGSGTDTQYF
CDR3nt: TGTGCCACCAGTGATCACAGGGGGTCAGGCACAGATACGCAGTATTTT

len: 14
d_gene: NA
abundance: NA
j_gene: TRBJ2-3
v_gene: TRBV20-1
CDR3aa: CSAPPRRSTDTQSF
CDR3nt: TGCAGTGCGCCTCCCCGACGGAGCACAGATACGCAGTCTTTT

len: 11
d_gene: NA
abundance: NA
j_gene: TRBJ1-2
v_gene: TRBV29-1
CDR3aa: CSVSSNYGYTF
CDR3nt: TGCAGCGTCTCGTCTAACTATGGCTACACCTTC

len: 13
d_gene: NA
abundance: NA
j_gene: TRBJ1-1
v_gene: TRBV7-9
CDR3aa: CASSPLPNTEAFF
CDR3nt: TGTGCCAGCAGCCCGTTGCCCAACACTGAAGCTTTCTTT

len: 15
d_gene: TRBD1
abundance: few
j_gene: TRBJ1-2
v_gene: TRBV6-2/TRBV6-3
CDR3aa: CASSLWNYRGGGYTF
CDR3nt: TGTGCCAGCAGCTTATGGAATTACAGGGGTGGAGGCTACACCTTC

len: 13
d_gene: NA
abundance: once
j_gene: TRBJ2-1
v_gene: TRBV7-2
CDR3aa: CDSSSRTVNEQFF
CDR3nt: TGTGACAGCAGCTCTCGGACTGTCAATGAGCAGTTCTTC

len: 16
d_gene: TRBD2
abundance: few
j_gene: TRBJ2-3
v_gene: TRBV9
CDR3aa: CASSVGGGRGGGTQYF
CDR3nt: TGTGCCAGCAGCGTAGGAGGAGGGAGGGGCGGAGGTACGCAGTATTTT

len: 14
d_gene: NA
abundance: few
j_gene: TRBJ1-1
v_gene: TRBV7-2
CDR3aa: CASSSRGGDAEAFF
CDR3nt: TGTGCCAGCAGCTCCAGGGGCGGGGACGCTGAAGCTTTCTTT

len: 13
d_gene: NA
abundance: few
j_gene: TRBJ2-3
v_gene: TRBV7-9
CDR3aa: CASTPVAADTQYF
CDR3nt: TGTGCCAGCACCCCGGTCGCCGCAGATACGCAGTATTTT

len: 17
d_gene: TRBD1
abundance: few
j_gene: TRBJ1-2
v_gene: TRBV12-3/TRBV12-4
CDR3aa: CASSPLGSGTALYGYTF
CDR3nt: TGTGCCAGCAGTCCTCTCGGGTCCGGGACAGCGCTCTATGGCTACACCTTC

len: 14
d_gene: NA
abundance: many
j_gene: TRBJ2-1
v_gene: TRBV10-2
CDR3aa: CASRLQGRHNEQFF
CDR3nt: TGCGCCAGCAGGCTCCAGGGCCGCCACAATGAGCAGTTCTTC